The 18 T cell receptor beta chains presented below share a single source sample, sequenced in a study of T-cell reconstitution after alpha-beta-depleted transplantation in children. Unique molecular identifiers were incorporated into the prepared TCRbeta library. TCRdb called the PCR reads again in MiXCR, with one record for every CDR3 protein. Here the sample spans fewer than 500,000 distinct CDR3 sequences, about 45% being singletons. Sequences were derived from PBMCs, sampled before TCRalphabeta/CD19-depleted stem cell transplant. All receptors derive from a girl aged 2 to 10 with aplastic anemia, due to receive a stem cell transplant.

J is TRBJ2-3 and V is TRBV20-1; the D is unclear. The germline V gene encodes CDR1 DFQATT and CDR2 SNEGSKA (reference sequence). The length of the CDR3 is 14 residues. V was pared by 3 bases and J by 2 bases, with 12 bases between. CDR3 nucleotides: TGCAGTGCTAGGCCAGAGATCCACACAGATACGCAGTATTTT. Protein sequence: CSARPEIHTDTQYF.

This clonotype appeared a few times. The V call is TRBV12-3 or TRBV12-4, the J call TRBJ2-6; D unclear. Trimming took off 7 bases at V and 1 base at J, with 11 bases between the two ends. The CDR3 is 15 amino acids. DNA for the CDR3: TGTGCCAGCACCCAAAGGGAATCTGGGGCCAACGTCCTGACTTTC. This translates into CASTQRESGANVLTF.

Ten or more counts support this clonotype. J is TRBJ1-1 and V is TRBV6-2 or TRBV6-3; D unclear. Germline loops: CDR1 MNHEY, CDR2 SVGEGT. This CDR3 region has 13 residues. Between the trimmed V and J ends, which lost 7 bases and 4 bases, there was a span of 13 bases. CDR3: CASIRGRSTEAFF. The DNA for the CDR3 is TGTGCCAGCATACGAGGGCGGAGCACTGAAGCTTTCTTT.

This clonotype was detected many times. The gene calls are TRBV11-1 and TRBJ2-3; D is undetermined. Trimming took off 3 bases at V and 0 bases at J, with 7 bases between the two ends. The CDR3 covers 14 residues. Germline V lookup: CDR1 SGHAT, CDR2 FQDESV (reference sequence). CDR3 sequence reads: CASSFGRSTDTQYF. The CDR3 nucleotides read TGTGCCAGCAGCTTTGGACGGAGCACAGATACGCAGTATTTT.

This clonotype was picked up many times. The chain is built from TRBV4-2 and TRBJ2-1, with a possible D match to TRBD2 (6 bases). This CDR3 contains 15 residues. Germline V gene lookup returns CDR1 LGHNA and CDR2 YNFKEQ. Deletions cut 4 bases from V and 4 bases from J, with 14 bases between. The CDR3 spells CASSPTRRGYNEQFF. The CDR3 DNA reads as TGTGCCAGCAGCCCAACACGGCGGGGATACAATGAGCAGTTCTTC.

This clonotype was counted ten times or more. The chain is built from TRBV6-1 and TRBJ2-1, with D uncertain. The CDR3 runs to 15 residues. Trimming took off 6 bases at V and 6 bases at J, with 18 bases between the two ends. Germline V gene sequence: CDR1 MNHNS, CDR2 SASEGT. The CDR3 sequence: CASSLRVGSGNEQFF. The CDR3 DNA sequence: TGTGCCAGCAGCCTTCGGGTTGGGTCGGGCAATGAGCAGTTCTTC.

This clonotype was counted between two and nine times. The chain combines TRBV13 with TRBJ2-7, with 9 bases lining up with TRBD1. Looked up from germline, CDR1 is PRHDT and CDR2 is FYEKMQ (reference sequence). V lost 5 bases and J lost 5; bases outside the gene matches: 7. This CDR3 is built from 14 residues. CDR3 DNA: TGTGCCAGCAGCCCCGGGACAGGGTCCCACGAGCAGTACTTC. Its translation: CASSPGTGSHEQYF. The variable domain in full, completed from reference TRBV13 and TRBJ2-7, reads AAGVIQSPRHLIKEKRETATLKCYPIPRHDTVYWYQQGPGQDPQFLISFYEKMQSDKGSIPDRFSAQQFSDYHSELNMSSLELGDSALYFCASSPGTGSHEQYFGPGTRLTVT.

On this clonotype itself: This may be a read error: a much more frequent sequence differs by one nucleotide. V usage is TRBV20-1 and J usage is TRBJ2-5; 7 positions agree with TRBD1. V dropped 8 bases and J dropped 7; count of bases not matched to a gene: 13. This CDR3 spans 13 amino acids. Germline CDR1 is DFQATT and CDR2 is SNEGSKA (reference sequence). This CDR3 reads CSPKGQGVGTQYF. The CDR3 region has the DNA TGCAGTCCTAAAGGGCAGGGGGTCGGGACCCAGTACTTC.

The chain couples TRBV9 to TRBJ1-1; D possibly corresponds to TRBD1 (6 bases). V lost 0 bases and J lost 0, with 9 bases in between. The CDR3 has 15 residues. Germline V gives CDR1 SGDLS, CDR2 YYNGEE. The CDR3 bases are TGTGCCAGCAGCGTAGGGGGGCAGGTGAACACTGAAGCTTTCTTT. This codes for CASSVGGQVNTEAFF. The whole variable domain, filled in from reference TRBV9 and TRBJ1-1, reads DSGVTQTPKHLITATGQRVTLRCSPRSGDLSVYWYQQSLDQGLQFLIQYYNGEERAKGNILERFSAQQFPDLHSELNLSSLELGDSALYFCASSVGGQVNTEAFFGQGTRLTVV.

DNA for the CDR3: TGTGCCAGCAGCCAAGTGTCCAGCTCCGCTAGCACAGATACGCAGTATTTT. The encoded protein is CASSQVSSSASTDTQYF. The chain has TRBV4-2 and TRBJ2-3; D ambiguous. V was pared by 1 base and J by 0 bases, with 14 bases between. Germline loops: CDR1 LGHNA, CDR2 YNFKEQ. The CDR3 runs to 17 residues.

The chain couples TRBV7-2 to TRBJ2-3; D is unclear. Per the germline V gene, CDR1 is SGHTA and CDR2 is FQGNSA. V was clipped by 0 bases and J by 5 bases, with 9 bases between them. The CDR3 loop spans 14 amino acids. This CDR3 reads CASSLAGYKDTQYF. CDR3 DNA: TGTGCCAGCAGCTTAGCAGGGTATAAAGATACGCAGTATTTT.

The chain links TRBV12-3 or TRBV12-4 to TRBJ2-1; D call uncertain. The V end lost 5 bases, the J end lost 4 bases, and 12 bases lay between the germline ends. The CDR3 has 14 amino acids. The CDR3 sequence: CASSLWKPYNEQFF. For the CDR3, the DNA is TGTGCCAGCAGTCTCTGGAAGCCTTACAATGAGCAGTTCTTC.

This clonotype was seen repeatedly, ten times or more. The chain uses TRBV5-1 and TRBJ1-4, with D possibly being TRBD1 (6 bases). With 0 bases removed from V and 3 bases from J, the gap between germline ends came to 15 bases. Germline lookup yields CDR1 SGHRS and CDR2 YFSETQ. The CDR3 runs to 17 residues. The DNA for the CDR3 is TGCGCCAGCAGCTTGGGGGCGGTCAGGGGCCCTAATGAAAAACTGTTTTTT. Translated: CASSLGAVRGPNEKLFF.

This clonotype is a singleton in its sample. J is TRBJ2-5 and V is TRBV15; D is ambiguous. There are 15 residues in the CDR3. Germline-derived CDR1 and CDR2 are LNHNV and YYDKDF (reference sequence). V was clipped by 0 bases and J by 5 bases, with 13 bases between them. CDR3 residues: CATSRDSANRETQYF. The CDR3 coding sequence is TGTGCCACCAGCAGAGATTCAGCCAACCGGGAGACCCAGTACTTC. Full variable domain (rest looked up from reference TRBV15 and TRBJ2-5): DAMVIQNPRYQVTQFGKPVTLSCSQTLNHNVMYWYQQKSSQAPKLLFHYYDKDFNNEADTPDNFQSRRPNTSFCFLDIRSPGLGDTAMYLCATSRDSANRETQYFGPGTRLLVL.

The V call is TRBV5-1, the J call TRBJ2-5; possibly TRBD1 for D (6 bases). This CDR3 has 16 amino acids. Per germline, CDR1 SGHRS and CDR2 YFSETQ. V lost 0 bases and J 1 base, leaving 13 bases between the germline ends. The CDR3 DNA sequence: TGCGCCAGCAGCTTGGGTGACAGGAGCTCCCAAGAGACCCAGTACTTC. Translating it yields CASSLGDRSSQETQYF.

The V call is TRBV12-3 or TRBV12-4, the J call TRBJ2-1; 11 bases agree with TRBD2. V dropped 3 bases and J dropped 7; count of bases not matched to a gene: 11. The CDR3 extends over 17 amino acids. CDR3 coding DNA: TGTGCCAGCAGTTTGACTAGCGGGATTAATATGGGGAATGAGCAGTTCTTC. It is translated as CASSLTSGINMGNEQFF.

This clonotype appeared a few times. The chain uses TRBV5-1 and TRBJ2-2, with 10 bases aligning to TRBD1. From germline, CDR1 is SGHRS and CDR2 YFSETQ. The V gene end was trimmed by 4 bases and the J gene end by 6 bases; junction bases not matched to a gene: 6. The length of the CDR3 is 15 residues. The CDR3 loop is CASSRPGTGAGELFF. The DNA for the CDR3 is TGCGCCAGCAGCCGTCCCGGGACAGGGGCCGGGGAGCTGTTTTTT.

The chain employs TRBV24-1 and TRBJ2-1, with 12 bases lining up with TRBD2. There are 17 residues in the CDR3. J gave up 7 bases and V 2 bases, and 8 bases lay outside the gene matches. Looked up from germline, CDR1 is KGHDR and CDR2 is SFDVKD. CDR3 amino acids: CATSDSTSGGFRNEQFF. The CDR3 nucleotides read TGTGCCACCAGTGATTCGACTAGCGGGGGATTTAGAAATGAGCAGTTCTTC.